The rows below give T cell receptor beta chains drawn from one sample of a study of blood T cell repertoires in COVID-19. Sequencing was performed with immunoSEQ multiplex PCR; in TCRdb, only in-frame clones are kept and a portion is missing. The sample carries 55,000 to 90,000 clones, about nine tenths recorded once. The sequenced sample consisted of peripheral blood. The receptor set was obtained from a human donor with active COVID-19. The donor label of this sample is uncertain. CDR3s include the opening cysteine and the closing phenylalanine or tryptophan. Fields, in order: D gene, clone size, CDR3 length, J gene, V gene, CDR3 protein, CDR3 DNA. A D gene is named only where the DNA matches it firmly. Clone size, where shown, is once, few, many, or a class for clones that have expanded.

d_call: NA; clone_size: once; cdr3_length: 15; j_call: TRBJ2-2; v_call: TRBV4-3; cdr3_aa: CASSQEGGRTGELFF; cdr3_nt: TGCGCCAGCAGCCAAGAGGGTGGGAGGACCGGGGAGCTGTTTTTT
d_call: NA; clone_size: NA; cdr3_length: 12; j_call: TRBJ2-7; v_call: TRBV27; cdr3_aa: CASSSMLYEQYF; cdr3_nt: TGTGCCAGCAGTTCAATGCTATACGAGCAGTACTTC
d_call: NA; clone_size: NA; cdr3_length: 14; j_call: TRBJ2-2; v_call: TRBV24-1; cdr3_aa: CATSDYRFTGELFF; cdr3_nt: TGTGCCACCAGTGATTACAGGTTTACCGGGGAGCTGTTTTTT
d_call: TRBD2; clone_size: NA; cdr3_length: 15; j_call: TRBJ2-2; v_call: TRBV28; cdr3_aa: CASGGTSGNTGELFF; cdr3_nt: TGTGCCAGCGGAGGGACTAGCGGGAACACCGGGGAGCTGTTTTTT
d_call: TRBD1; clone_size: NA; cdr3_length: 12; j_call: TRBJ2-7; v_call: TRBV5-6; cdr3_aa: CASSRDRDEQYF; cdr3_nt: TGTGCCAGCAGCAGGGACAGGGACGAGCAGTACTTC
d_call: NA; clone_size: NA; cdr3_length: 16; j_call: TRBJ1-6; v_call: TRBV9; cdr3_aa: CASSLGGQGNNSPLHF; cdr3_nt: TGTGCCAGCAGCTTGGGGGGGCAGGGTAATAATTCACCCCTCCACTTT
d_call: NA; clone_size: once; cdr3_length: 14; j_call: TRBJ2-1; v_call: TRBV5-1; cdr3_aa: CASSLVQGSNEQFF; cdr3_nt: TGCGCCAGCAGCTTGGTACAGGGATCCAATGAGCAGTTCTTC
d_call: NA; clone_size: NA; cdr3_length: 12; j_call: TRBJ2-1; v_call: TRBV3-1/TRBV3-2; cdr3_aa: CASSPQSNEQFF; cdr3_nt: TGTGCCAGCAGCCCCCAGTCCAATGAGCAGTTCTTC
d_call: NA; clone_size: once; cdr3_length: 15; j_call: TRBJ2-7; v_call: TRBV6-2/TRBV6-3; cdr3_aa: CASSRWTKSTYEQYF; cdr3_nt: TGTGCCAGCAGTCGATGGACTAAATCCACCTACGAGCAGTACTTC
d_call: NA; clone_size: few; cdr3_length: 15; j_call: TRBJ1-6; v_call: TRBV5-1; cdr3_aa: CASSLGQGRDSPLHF; cdr3_nt: TGCGCCAGCAGCTTGGGGCAGGGCAGGGATTCACCCCTCCACTTT
d_call: NA; clone_size: once; cdr3_length: 14; j_call: TRBJ2-1; v_call: TRBV6-2/TRBV6-3; cdr3_aa: CASSYGGGNNEQFF; cdr3_nt: TGTGCCAGCAGTTACGGGGGAGGAAACAATGAGCAGTTCTTC
d_call: TRBD2; clone_size: NA; cdr3_length: 17; j_call: TRBJ2-7; v_call: TRBV6-9; cdr3_aa: CASSPRGSGSLRDEQYF; cdr3_nt: TGTGCCAGCAGTCCCAGGGGTAGCGGGAGCCTCCGGGACGAGCAGTACTTC
d_call: NA; clone_size: NA; cdr3_length: 15; j_call: TRBJ2-7; v_call: TRBV6-1; cdr3_aa: CASSEPGQVILEQYF; cdr3_nt: TGTGCCAGCAGTGAGCCGGGACAAGTAATACTCGAGCAGTACTTC